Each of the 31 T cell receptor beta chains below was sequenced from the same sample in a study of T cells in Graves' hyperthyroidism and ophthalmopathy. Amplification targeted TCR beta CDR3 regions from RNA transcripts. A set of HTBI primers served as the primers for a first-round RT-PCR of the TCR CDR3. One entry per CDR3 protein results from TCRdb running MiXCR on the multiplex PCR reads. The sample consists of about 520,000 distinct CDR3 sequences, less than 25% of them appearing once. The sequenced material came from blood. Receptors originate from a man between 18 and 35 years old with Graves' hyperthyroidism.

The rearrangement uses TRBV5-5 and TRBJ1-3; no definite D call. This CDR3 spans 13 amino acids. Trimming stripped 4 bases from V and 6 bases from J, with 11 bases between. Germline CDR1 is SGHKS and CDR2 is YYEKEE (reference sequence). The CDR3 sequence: CASSAWAANTIYF. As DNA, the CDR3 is TGTGCCAGCAGCGCCTGGGCGGCAAACACCATATATTTT. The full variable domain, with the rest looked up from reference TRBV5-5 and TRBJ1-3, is DAGVTQSPTHLIKTRGQQVTLRCSPISGHKSVSWYQQVLGQGPQFIFQYYEKEERGRGNFPDRFSARQFPNYSSELNVNALLLGDSALYLCASSAWAANTIYFGEGSWLTVV.

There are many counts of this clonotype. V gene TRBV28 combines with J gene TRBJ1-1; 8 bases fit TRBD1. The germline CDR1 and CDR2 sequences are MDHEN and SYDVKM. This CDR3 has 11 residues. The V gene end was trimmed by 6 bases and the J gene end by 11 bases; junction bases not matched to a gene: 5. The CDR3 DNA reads TGTGCCAGCAGCAGGACAGGGCGGGCTTTCTTT. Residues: CASSRTGRAFF.

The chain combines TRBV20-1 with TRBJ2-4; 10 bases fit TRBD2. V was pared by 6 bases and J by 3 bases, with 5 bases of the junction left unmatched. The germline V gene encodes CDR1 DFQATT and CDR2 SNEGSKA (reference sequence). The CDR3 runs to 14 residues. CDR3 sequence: CSANSGGNKNIQYF. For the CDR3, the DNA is TGCAGTGCCAATAGCGGGGGGAACAAAAACATTCAGTACTTC.

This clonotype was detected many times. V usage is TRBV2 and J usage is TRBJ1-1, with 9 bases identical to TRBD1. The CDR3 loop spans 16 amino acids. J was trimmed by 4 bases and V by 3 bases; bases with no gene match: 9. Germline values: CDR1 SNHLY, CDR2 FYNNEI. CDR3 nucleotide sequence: TGTGCCAGCAGTGATCCCACAGGGGGCGCGGGCACTGAAGCTTTCTTT. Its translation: CASSDPTGGAGTEAFF.

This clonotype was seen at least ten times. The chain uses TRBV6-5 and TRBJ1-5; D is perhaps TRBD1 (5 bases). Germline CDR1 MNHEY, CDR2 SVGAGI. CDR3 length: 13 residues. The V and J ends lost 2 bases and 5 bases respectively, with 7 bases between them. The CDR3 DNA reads TGTGCCAGCAGTTACGAAGGGGATCAGCCCCAGCATTTT. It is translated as CASSYEGDQPQHF.

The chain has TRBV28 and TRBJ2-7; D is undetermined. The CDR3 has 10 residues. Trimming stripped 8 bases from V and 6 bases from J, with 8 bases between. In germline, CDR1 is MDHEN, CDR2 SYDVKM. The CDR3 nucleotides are TGTGCCAGCGGCAGCATCGAGCAGTACTTC. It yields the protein CASGSIEQYF.

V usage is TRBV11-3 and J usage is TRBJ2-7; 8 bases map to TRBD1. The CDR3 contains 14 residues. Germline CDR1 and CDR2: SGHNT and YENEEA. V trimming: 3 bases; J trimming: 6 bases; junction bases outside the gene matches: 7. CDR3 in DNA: TGTGCCAGCAGCTTGACAGGGGACGGTTCCGAGCAGTACTTC. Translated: CASSLTGDGSEQYF.

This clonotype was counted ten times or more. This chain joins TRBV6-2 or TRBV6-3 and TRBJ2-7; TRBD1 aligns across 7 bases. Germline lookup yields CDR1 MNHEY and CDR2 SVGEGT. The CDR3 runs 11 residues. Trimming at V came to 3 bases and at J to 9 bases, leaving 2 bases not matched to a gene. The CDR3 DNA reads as TGTGCCAGCAGTTATCGGACAGGGCAGTACTTC. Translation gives CASSYRTGQYF.

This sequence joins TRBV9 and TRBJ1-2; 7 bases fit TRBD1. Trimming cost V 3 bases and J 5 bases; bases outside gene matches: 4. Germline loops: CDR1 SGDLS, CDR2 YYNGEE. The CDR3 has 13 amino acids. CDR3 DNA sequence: TGTGCCAGCAGCGGGGACAGTTATTATGGCTACACCTTC. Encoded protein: CASSGDSYYGYTF. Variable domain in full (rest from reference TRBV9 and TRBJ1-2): DSGVTQTPKHLITATGQRVTLRCSPRSGDLSVYWYQQSLDQGLQFLIQYYNGEERAKGNILERFSAQQFPDLHSELNLSSLELGDSALYFCASSGDSYYGYTFGSGTRLTVV.

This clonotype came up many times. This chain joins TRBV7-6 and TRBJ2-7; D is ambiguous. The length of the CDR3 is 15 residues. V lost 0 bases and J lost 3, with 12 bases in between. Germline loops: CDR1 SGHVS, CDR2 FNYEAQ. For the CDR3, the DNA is TGTGCCAGCAGCTTAGCGGTCAGGCCTGACTACGAGCAGTACTTC. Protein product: CASSLAVRPDYEQYF.

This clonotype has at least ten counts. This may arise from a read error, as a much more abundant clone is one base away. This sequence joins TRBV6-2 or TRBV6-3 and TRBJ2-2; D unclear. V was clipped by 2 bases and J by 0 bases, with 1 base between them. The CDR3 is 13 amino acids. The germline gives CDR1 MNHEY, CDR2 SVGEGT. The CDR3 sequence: CASSYTNTGELFF. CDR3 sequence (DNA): TGTGCCAGCAGTTACACGAACACCGGGGAGCTGTTTTTT.

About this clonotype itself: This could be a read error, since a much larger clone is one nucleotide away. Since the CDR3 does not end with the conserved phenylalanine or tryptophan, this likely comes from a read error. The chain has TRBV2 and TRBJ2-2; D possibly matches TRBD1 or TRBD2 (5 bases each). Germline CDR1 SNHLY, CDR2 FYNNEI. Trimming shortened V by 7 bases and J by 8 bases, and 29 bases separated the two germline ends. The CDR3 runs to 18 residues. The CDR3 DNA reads TGTGCCAGCACCCTCTTAGGGGCTGGGGCGGGCGTATCGGGGGAGCTGTTTTTG. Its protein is CASTLLGAGAGVSGELFL.

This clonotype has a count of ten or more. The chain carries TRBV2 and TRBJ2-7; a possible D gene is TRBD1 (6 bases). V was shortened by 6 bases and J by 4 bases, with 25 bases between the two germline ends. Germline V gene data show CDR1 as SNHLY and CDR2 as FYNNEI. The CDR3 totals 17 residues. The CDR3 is CASSPITGFRKGYEQYF. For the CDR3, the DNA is TGTGCCAGCAGCCCAATAACAGGGTTCCGGAAGGGTTACGAGCAGTACTTC.

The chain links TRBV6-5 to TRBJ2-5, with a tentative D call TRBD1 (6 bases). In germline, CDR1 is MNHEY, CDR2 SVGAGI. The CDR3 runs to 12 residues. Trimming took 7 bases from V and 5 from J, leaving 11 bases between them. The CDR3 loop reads CASKSTGETQYF. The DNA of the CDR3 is TGTGCCAGCAAATCAACAGGGGAGACCCAGTACTTC.

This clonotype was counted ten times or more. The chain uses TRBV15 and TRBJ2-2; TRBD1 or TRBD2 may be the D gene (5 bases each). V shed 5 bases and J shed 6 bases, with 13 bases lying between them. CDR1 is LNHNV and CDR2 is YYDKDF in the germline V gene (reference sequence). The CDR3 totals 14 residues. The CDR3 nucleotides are TGTGCCACCAGCGCGCAGGGAGAGGCCGGGGAGCTGTTTTTT. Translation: CATSAQGEAGELFF.

CDR3 amino acids: CASSWLGSDGYTF. The CDR3 DNA reads as TGCGCCAGCAGCTGGCTCGGGTCTGACGGCTACACCTTC. The chain joins TRBV5-1 to TRBJ1-2; no definite D call. From germline, CDR1 is SGHRS and CDR2 YFSETQ. This CDR3 comprises 13 residues. V shed 3 bases and J shed 8 bases, with 14 bases lying between them.

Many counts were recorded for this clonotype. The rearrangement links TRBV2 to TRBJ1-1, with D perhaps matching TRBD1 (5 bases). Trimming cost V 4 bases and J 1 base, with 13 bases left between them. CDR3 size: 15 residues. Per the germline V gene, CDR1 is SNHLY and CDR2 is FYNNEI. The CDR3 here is CASSANRRPNTEAFF. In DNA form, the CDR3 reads TGTGCCAGCAGTGCCAACAGGAGACCGAACACTGAAGCTTTCTTT.

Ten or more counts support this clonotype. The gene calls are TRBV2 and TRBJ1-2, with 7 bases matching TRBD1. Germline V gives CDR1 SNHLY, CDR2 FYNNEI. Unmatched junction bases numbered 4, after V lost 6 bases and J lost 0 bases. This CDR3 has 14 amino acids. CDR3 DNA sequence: TGTGCCAGCAGAGGGGACAGTACTAACTATGGCTACACCTTC. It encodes CASRGDSTNYGYTF.

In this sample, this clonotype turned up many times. The DNA of the CDR3 is TGTGCCAGTAGTATCTCAGGTGGCCCTGAAGCTTTCTTT. This codes for CASSISGGPEAFF. The chain is built from TRBV19 and TRBJ1-1; D remains ambiguous. Germline CDR1 is LNHDA and CDR2 is SQIVND (reference sequence). The CDR3 length is 13 residues. With 3 bases removed from V and 6 bases from J, the gap between germline ends came to 11 bases.

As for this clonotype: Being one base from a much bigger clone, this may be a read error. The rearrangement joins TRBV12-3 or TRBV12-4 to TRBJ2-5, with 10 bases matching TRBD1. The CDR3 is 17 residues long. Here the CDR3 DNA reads TGTGCCAGCAGCCGATCCTGGGACAGGGGTTTACAAGAGACCAAGTACTTC. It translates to CASSRSWDRGLQETKYF.

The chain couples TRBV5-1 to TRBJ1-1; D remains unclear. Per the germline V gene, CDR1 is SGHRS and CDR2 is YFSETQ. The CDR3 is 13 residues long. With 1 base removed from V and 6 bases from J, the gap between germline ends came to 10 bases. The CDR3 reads CASSLSGFSEAFF. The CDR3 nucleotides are TGCGCCAGCAGCTTGTCAGGCTTCTCTGAAGCTTTCTTT. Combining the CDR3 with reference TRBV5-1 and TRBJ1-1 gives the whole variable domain KAGVTQTPRYLIKTRGQQVTLSCSPISGHRSVSWYQQTPGQGLQFLFEYFSETQRNKGNFPGRFSGRQFSNSRSEMNVSTLELGDSALYLCASSLSGFSEAFFGQGTRLTVV.

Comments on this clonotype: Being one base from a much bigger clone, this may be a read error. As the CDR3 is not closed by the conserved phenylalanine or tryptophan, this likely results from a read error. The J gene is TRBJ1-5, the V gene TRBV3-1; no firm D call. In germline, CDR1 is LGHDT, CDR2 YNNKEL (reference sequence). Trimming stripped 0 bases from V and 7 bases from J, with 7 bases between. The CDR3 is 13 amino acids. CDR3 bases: TGTGCCAGCAGCCAAGATCGGAGCCAGCCCCAGCATTTG. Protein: CASSQDRSQPQHL.

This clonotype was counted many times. CDR3 residues: CASSFLEGVNSPLHF. The CDR3 region has the DNA TGTGCCAGCAGTTTTTTGGAGGGGGTAAATTCACCCCTCCACTTT. The chain employs TRBV12-3 or TRBV12-4 and TRBJ1-6, with D possibly being TRBD1 (6 bases). The CDR3 contains 15 residues. V dropped 3 bases and J dropped 7 bases, with 13 bases sitting between them.

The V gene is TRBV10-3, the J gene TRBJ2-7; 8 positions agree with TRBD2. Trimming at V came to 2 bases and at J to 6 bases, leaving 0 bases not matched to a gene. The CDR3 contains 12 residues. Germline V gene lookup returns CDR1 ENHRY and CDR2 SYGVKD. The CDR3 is CAISEGTSEQYF. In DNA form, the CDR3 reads TGTGCCATCAGTGAGGGGACTAGCGAGCAGTACTTC.

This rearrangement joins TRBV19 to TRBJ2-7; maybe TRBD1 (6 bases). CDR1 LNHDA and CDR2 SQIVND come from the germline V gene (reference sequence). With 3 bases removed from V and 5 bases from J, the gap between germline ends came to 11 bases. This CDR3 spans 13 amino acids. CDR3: CASSMKQGDEQYF. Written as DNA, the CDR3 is TGTGCCAGTAGTATGAAACAGGGTGACGAGCAGTACTTC.

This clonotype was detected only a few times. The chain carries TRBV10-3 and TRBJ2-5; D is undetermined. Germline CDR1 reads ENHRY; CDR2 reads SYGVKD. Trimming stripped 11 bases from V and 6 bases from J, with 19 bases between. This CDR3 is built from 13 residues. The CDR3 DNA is TGTGCCGTGACGCCAGCCTTAGGGAAGACCCAGTACTTC. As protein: CAVTPALGKTQYF.

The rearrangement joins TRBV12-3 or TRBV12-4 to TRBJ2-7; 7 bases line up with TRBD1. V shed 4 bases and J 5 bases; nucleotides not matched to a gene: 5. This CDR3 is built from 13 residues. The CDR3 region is CASSSQGVHEQYF. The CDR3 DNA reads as TGTGCCAGCAGTTCTCAGGGGGTCCACGAGCAGTACTTC.

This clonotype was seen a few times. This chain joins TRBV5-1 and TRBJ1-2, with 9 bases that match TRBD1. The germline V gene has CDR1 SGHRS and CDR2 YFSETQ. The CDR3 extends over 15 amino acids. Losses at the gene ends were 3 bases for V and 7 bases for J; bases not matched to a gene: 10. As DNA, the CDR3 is TGCGCCAGCAGCTCCCCGGGACAGGGTATGATTGGCTACACCTTC. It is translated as CASSSPGQGMIGYTF.

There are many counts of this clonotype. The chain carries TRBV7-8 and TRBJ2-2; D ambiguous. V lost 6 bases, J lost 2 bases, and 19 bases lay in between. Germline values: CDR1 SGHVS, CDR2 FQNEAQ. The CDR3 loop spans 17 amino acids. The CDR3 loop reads CASSEDPPTVNTGELFF. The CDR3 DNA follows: TGTGCCAGCAGTGAAGACCCCCCGACCGTTAACACCGGGGAGCTGTTTTTT.

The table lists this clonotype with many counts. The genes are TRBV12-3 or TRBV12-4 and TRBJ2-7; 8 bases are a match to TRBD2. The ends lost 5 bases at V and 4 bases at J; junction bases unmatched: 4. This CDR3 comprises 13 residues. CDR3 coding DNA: TGTGCCAGCAGTCCGGGAGGGAATTACGAGCAGTACTTC. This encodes CASSPGGNYEQYF.

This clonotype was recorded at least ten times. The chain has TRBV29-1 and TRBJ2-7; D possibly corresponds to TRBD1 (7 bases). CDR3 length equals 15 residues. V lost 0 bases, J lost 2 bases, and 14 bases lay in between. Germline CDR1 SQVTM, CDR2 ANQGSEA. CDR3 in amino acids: CSVEDGGTEAYEQYF. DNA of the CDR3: TGCAGCGTTGAAGATGGAGGGACAGAGGCCTACGAGCAGTACTTC.